Listed below are T cell receptor beta chains from one sample, sequenced in a study of T-cell reconstitution after alpha-beta-depleted transplantation in children. TCRdb called the PCR reads again in MiXCR, with one record for every CDR3 protein. The table includes 550,000 to 800,000 distinct CDR3 sequences, about an eighth detected once. This specimen was PBMCs, taken before TCRalphabeta/CD19-depleted stem cell transplant. The receptors were sampled from a girl aged 2 to 9 with congenital amegakaryocytic thrombocytopenia, due to receive a stem cell transplant. Both conserved end residues are part of each CDR3. The D gene is left open where the match is weak. Some rows have no size entry. The others give once, few or many, or a class for an expanded clone.

v_gene	d_gene	len	abundance	j_gene	CDR3aa	CDR3nt
TRBV12-3/TRBV12-4	TRBD2	17	.	TRBJ2-1	CASSFVIAGRFGNEQFF	TGTGCCAGCAGTTTTGTAATAGCGGGAAGGTTCGGCAATGAGCAGTTCTTC
TRBV4-1	.	16	few	TRBJ1-1	CASSRLVPGAGTEAFF	TGCGCCAGCAGCCGCTTAGTACCGGGAGCGGGCACTGAAGCTTTCTTT
TRBV5-1	.	17	.	TRBJ2-7	CASSLDLRQGLPYEQYF	TGCGCCAGCAGCTTGGATCTGCGGCAGGGGTTGCCCTACGAGCAGTACTTC
TRBV20-1	TRBD2	13	few	TRBJ2-3	CSARGGSADTQYF	TGCAGTGCTAGGGGCGGGAGCGCAGATACGCAGTATTTT
TRBV5-1	TRBD2	16	many	TRBJ2-2	CASSPGTSASTGELFF	TGCGCCAGCAGCCCTGGGACTAGCGCTAGCACCGGGGAGCTGTTTTTT
TRBV5-1	TRBD2	17	few	TRBJ2-3	CASSLTPGLVLTDTQYF	TGCGCCAGCAGCTTGACCCCGGGACTAGTCCTTACAGATACGCAGTATTTT
TRBV3-1	TRBD2	14	many	TRBJ2-1	CASRRVAGDNEQFF	TGTGCCAGCAGACGAGTAGCGGGCGACAATGAGCAGTTCTTC
TRBV21-1	.	20	few	TRBJ2-2	CASSQMAGLAGGPGTGELFF	TGTGCCAGCAGCCAAATGGCCGGACTAGCGGGAGGGCCCGGGACCGGGGAGCTGTTTTTT
TRBV28	TRBD1	13	many	TRBJ2-7	CASGTGSAYEQYF	TGTGCCAGTGGGACAGGGAGCGCCTACGAGCAGTACTTC
TRBV7-6	TRBD2	20	.	TRBJ2-3	CASSSPREPKTSGSTDTQYF	TGTGCCAGCAGCTCCCCACGGGAACCCAAGACTAGCGGGAGCACAGATACGCAGTATTTT
TRBV20-1	TRBD2	14	many	TRBJ2-1	CSARGRTSVDEQFF	TGCAGTGCTAGGGGTAGGACTAGCGTGGATGAGCAGTTCTTC
TRBV7-9	TRBD2	15	once	TRBJ2-5	CASSSIAGVQETQYF	TGTGCCAGCAGCTCGATAGCGGGAGTACAAGAGACCCAGTACTTC
TRBV15	TRBD2	15	few	TRBJ2-7	CATSRVSGIVDEQYF	TGTGCCACCAGCAGAGTAAGCGGGATAGTAGACGAGCAGTACTTC
TRBV20-1	.	13	few	TRBJ2-1	CSAGAKLYNEQFF	TGCAGTGCTGGGGCCAAACTTTACAATGAGCAGTTCTTC
TRBV29-1	.	13	many	TRBJ1-4	CSVASGSNEKLFF	TGCAGCGTTGCGTCGGGGTCTAATGAAAAACTGTTTTTT
TRBV7-6	.	14	many	TRBJ1-4	CASSAIGGKEKLFF	TGTGCCAGCAGCGCGATAGGGGGAAAAGAAAAACTGTTTTTT
TRBV7-6	.	13	few	TRBJ2-7	CASSLEASREQYF	TGTGCCAGCAGCTTAGAGGCTAGCCGCGAGCAGTACTTC
TRBV28	.	17	.	TRBJ2-5	CASSFGQRRRYQETQYF	TGTGCCAGCAGTTTCGGACAGAGAAGACGGTACCAAGAGACCCAGTACTTC
TRBV12-5	TRBD2	16	once	TRBJ2-5	CASGLRLGLAQETQYF	TGTGCTAGTGGTTTGCGATTGGGACTAGCCCAAGAGACCCAGTACTTC
TRBV7-2	TRBD2	16	.	TRBJ2-5	CASSLSRGEGPETQYF	TGTGCCAGCAGCTTAAGCCGGGGGGAAGGTCCAGAGACCCAGTACTTC
TRBV5-1	.	16	.	TRBJ2-3	CASSLGAPSGTDTQYF	TGCGCCAGCAGCTTGGGGGCCCCGAGCGGCACAGATACGCAGTATTTT
TRBV5-1	.	15	many	TRBJ2-7	CASRTQQGYTYEQYF	TGCGCCAGCAGAACCCAACAGGGATATACCTACGAGCAGTACTTC
TRBV27	.	13	many	TRBJ1-2	CASSQGANYGYTF	TGTGCCAGCAGCCAAGGAGCTAACTATGGCTACACCTTC
TRBV7-8	.	12	.	TRBJ2-1	CASSQGGPEQFF	TGTGCCAGCAGTCAGGGGGGGCCTGAGCAGTTCTTC
TRBV12-3/TRBV12-4	.	13	.	TRBJ2-5	CASRPGMQETQYF	TGTGCCAGCAGGCCGGGAATGCAAGAGACCCAGTACTTC
TRBV24-1	.	13	many	TRBJ2-1	CATRARGYNEQFF	TGTGCCACCAGAGCACGCGGCTACAATGAGCAGTTCTTC
TRBV12-3/TRBV12-4	.	16	few	TRBJ2-4	CASSPLWGEAKNIQYF	TGTGCCAGCAGTCCGCTTTGGGGGGAGGCCAAAAACATTCAGTACTTC
TRBV12-3/TRBV12-4	TRBD2	14	few	TRBJ2-7	CASSRPTSDYEQYF	TGTGCCAGCAGTCGCCCGACTAGCGACTACGAGCAGTACTTC
TRBV30	TRBD2	12	.	TRBJ2-5	CAWSWGGETQYF	TGTGCCTGGAGCTGGGGGGGAGAGACCCAGTACTTC
TRBV12-3/TRBV12-4	TRBD2	15	many	TRBJ2-1	CASRPGLAGVEEQFF	TGTGCCAGCAGACCAGGACTAGCGGGAGTAGAAGAGCAGTTCTTC
TRBV30	TRBD1	14	.	TRBJ1-1	CAWSVKGAWTEAFF	TGTGCCTGGAGCGTTAAGGGGGCATGGACTGAAGCTTTCTTT
TRBV7-2	.	16	many	TRBJ2-1	CASTSEKGQFYNEQFF	TGTGCCAGCACTTCAGAAAAGGGGCAGTTCTACAATGAGCAGTTCTTC
TRBV20-1	.	13	few	TRBJ2-1	CSVPDGSYNEQFF	TGCAGTGTCCCGGACGGGTCCTACAATGAGCAGTTCTTC
TRBV11-2	.	17	many	TRBJ2-3	CASSFPPRTASTDTQYF	TGTGCCAGCAGCTTCCCCCCCCGGACAGCTAGCACAGATACGCAGTATTTT
TRBV12-3/TRBV12-4	TRBD2	14	many	TRBJ2-7	CASSLASGGYEQYF	TGTGCCAGCAGTTTAGCCAGCGGGGGATACGAGCAGTACTTC
TRBV4-1	.	14	few	TRBJ2-7	CASSPGLGFNEQYF	TGCGCCAGCAGCCCCGGATTGGGTTTCAACGAGCAGTACTTC
TRBV6-1	TRBD2	15	many	TRBJ2-1	CASSKNSGVVYEQFF	TGTGCCAGCAGTAAAAATAGCGGGGTGGTATATGAGCAGTTCTTC
TRBV7-7	.	14	many	TRBJ2-3	CASSLDGSLDTQYF	TGTGCCAGCAGCTTAGACGGGAGTTTAGATACGCAGTATTTT
TRBV29-1	.	11	.	TRBJ2-5	CSVHFGETQYF	TGCAGCGTTCATTTCGGGGAGACCCAGTACTTC
TRBV20-1	TRBD2	15	few	TRBJ2-1	CSADSGTRSYNEQFF	TGCAGTGCGGATTCCGGGACTAGGTCATACAATGAGCAGTTCTTC
TRBV20-1	.	17	.	TRBJ1-2	CSARDGSSRPFWYGYTF	TGCAGTGCTAGAGACGGGAGTTCCCGGCCATTTTGGTATGGCTACACCTTC
TRBV6-1	.	14	.	TRBJ2-2	CASSEVGATGELFF	TGTGCCAGCAGTGAAGTTGGAGCCACCGGGGAGCTGTTTTTT
TRBV5-1	.	15	.	TRBJ2-3	CASSPWASGTDTQYF	TGCGCCAGCAGCCCCTGGGCTAGCGGCACAGATACGCAGTATTTT
TRBV5-1	TRBD1	14	.	TRBJ2-3	CASAPTGSPDTQYF	TGCGCCAGCGCCCCGACAGGGAGCCCAGATACGCAGTATTTT
TRBV12-3/TRBV12-4	.	13	many	TRBJ2-4	CASSLRTGRIQYF	TGTGCCAGCAGTTTAAGGACTGGACGAATTCAGTACTTC
TRBV20-1	TRBD2	24	few	TRBJ2-1	CSARPGLAGGPEGPYPDYDNEQFF	TGCAGTGCTAGGCCGGGACTAGCGGGAGGTCCTGAGGGCCCTTATCCTGACTACGACAATGAGCAGTTCTTC
TRBV7-8	.	16	few	TRBJ2-7	CASSEGLRGLSYEQYF	TGTGCCAGCAGCGAAGGACTCAGGGGATTATCCTACGAGCAGTACTTC
TRBV6-5	TRBD1	15	.	TRBJ2-7	CASSSRQGMAYEQYF	TGTGCCAGCAGTTCCCGACAGGGAATGGCCTACGAGCAGTACTTC
TRBV10-3	TRBD2	15	many	TRBJ2-5	CAISPGLAGMETQYF	TGTGCCATCAGTCCGGGACTAGCGGGGATGGAGACCCAGTACTTC
TRBV5-1	.	19	.	TRBJ2-7	CASSRDTYRDDRLPYEQYF	TGCGCCAGCAGCCGAGACACTTATCGGGACGACAGACTACCCTACGAGCAGTACTTC